The entry below gives a single T cell receptor beta chain sequence along with its context. Its target is not known. The entry originates in a study of cytomegalovirus exposure and HLA in healthy donors. Regarding the study as a whole: Rarity held for most TCR sequences, but there were some public TCRs that occurred in many donors. In a later analysis, donors in an Asian-associated ancestry cluster reportedly had fewer N-insertions in productive TCRs than the cohort mean.

The PCR contained 60 Vbeta and 13 Jbeta primers. Produced via immunoSEQ multiplex PCR; TCRdb's table is partial and in-frame only. Seen here are about 120,000 clones, 9.5% observed once, and the top ten hold 3% to 3.5%. The CDR3 loop spans 15 amino acids. V lost 4 bases, J lost 4 bases, and 5 bases stayed unmatched. The germline V gene has CDR1 SGHNT and CDR2 YYREEE (reference sequence). The source material was PBMCs. This clonotype was sampled from a young man in good health and CMV-seronegative. The chain links TRBV5-4 to TRBJ1-1; 12 positions match TRBD1. The CDR3 loop is CASSTGQGAGTEAFF. DNA of the CDR3: TGTGCCAGCAGCACGGGACAGGGGGCAGGCACTGAAGCTTTCTTT.